Below are 14 T cell receptor beta chains sequenced from a single sample in a study of cytotoxic CD8 clonotypes in ibrutinib-treated CLL. Libraries were prepared by immunoSEQ multiplex PCR; TCRdb keeps only in-frame clonotypes and omits some of them. The sample comprises around 310,000 clones, approximately 80% of which are singletons, and over 5.5% rests with the top ten. The input for sequencing was PBMCs, taken before ibrutinib treatment. The receptors originated from a human donor with chronic lymphocytic leukemia.

The gene calls are TRBV11-2 and TRBJ2-5, with unresolved D. The V end lost 0 bases, the J end lost 5 bases, and 10 bases lay between the germline ends. The V gene's germline CDR1 is SGHAT and CDR2 FQNNGV. The CDR3 runs 14 residues. The CDR3 loop is CASSLEASVETQYF. CDR3 coding DNA: TGTGCCAGCAGCTTAGAGGCTAGTGTGGAGACCCAGTACTTC.

The chain has TRBV7-8 and TRBJ2-3, with 14 bases that match TRBD2. The CDR3 spans 18 residues. From germline, CDR1 is SGHVS and CDR2 FQNEAQ. The trim removed 1 base at V and 6 bases at J, leaving 9 bases unmatched. The CDR3 DNA reads as TGTGCCAGCAGCTTAGTGGTCGGGACTAGCGGGGGCCCCGATACGCAGTATTTT. Translation gives CASSLVVGTSGGPDTQYF.

The chain recombines TRBV7-8 with TRBJ2-7; TRBD2 might be the D (5 bases). This CDR3 contains 15 residues. The V gene's germline CDR1 is SGHVS and CDR2 FQNEAQ. Trimming pared 1 base from V and 2 bases from J, leaving 12 bases between. The CDR3 coding sequence is TGTGCCAGCAGCTTAGACGGGATGGGCCCCTACGAGCAGTACTTC. Its protein product is CASSLDGMGPYEQYF. Together with reference TRBV7-8 and TRBJ2-7, the CDR3 gives the full variable domain: GAGVSQSPRYKVAKRGQDVALRCDPISGHVSLFWYQQALGQGPEFLTYFQNEAQLDKSGLPSDRFFAERPEGSVSTLKIQRTQQEDSAVYLCASSLDGMGPYEQYFGPGTRLTVT.

The V gene is TRBV21-1, the J gene TRBJ2-7; the listed D gene, TRBD1, was not tested against the DNA. TRBV21-1 is reported as a pseudogene. The CDR3 spans 20 residues. The CDR3 region has the DNA TGTGCCAGCAGCAGAAAACGAACAGGGGGGGACGGGCATAGTGTAGGCGAGCAGTACTTC. Encoded protein: CASSRKRTGGDGHSVGEQYF.

This chain connects TRBV6-5 to TRBJ2-1; 10 bases fit TRBD2. V trimming: 5 bases; J trimming: 2 bases; junction bases outside the gene matches: 0. Per germline, CDR1 MNHEY and CDR2 SVGAGI. CDR3 size: 14 residues. The CDR3 is CASSLAGAYNEQFF. The DNA of the CDR3 is TGTGCCAGCAGTCTAGCGGGAGCCTACAATGAGCAGTTCTTC.

The rearrangement links TRBV7-9 to TRBJ1-1; D not certain. V was pared by 1 base and J by 7 bases, with 13 bases between. This CDR3 comprises 14 residues. Germline V gene lookup returns CDR1 SEHNR and CDR2 FQNEAQ (reference sequence). The CDR3, as DNA: TGTGCCAGCAGCTTAGGGACGGGAGCTATTGAAGCTTTCTTT. Amino acid sequence: CASSLGTGAIEAFF.

As regards this clone: A junction boundary mismatches the germline segment, possibly from a read error. The chain has TRBV4-1 and TRBJ1-2, with D possibly being TRBD1 (5 bases). The CDR3 is 11 amino acids. Per the germline V gene, CDR1 is MGHRA and CDR2 is YSYEKL. CDR3 region: CASSQEGVPAF. CDR3 DNA: TGCGCCAGCAGCCAAGAAGGGGTACCGGCCTTC.

The genes are TRBV2 and TRBJ2-7; 7 nucleotides agree with TRBD2. V was pared by 7 bases and J by 6 bases, with 6 bases of the junction left unmatched. This CDR3 has 12 amino acids. The germline CDR1 and CDR2 sequences are SNHLY and FYNNEI. DNA of the CDR3: TGTGCCAGCATCGAGGGGAGGGGCGAGCAGTACTTC. Its translation is CASIEGRGEQYF.

The rearrangement joins TRBV27 to TRBJ2-7; TRBD2 aligns across 7 bases. J was trimmed by 2 bases and V by 4 bases; bases with no gene match: 14. The CDR3 is 17 amino acids. Per the germline V gene, CDR1 is MNHEY and CDR2 is SMNVEV (reference sequence). The CDR3 spells CASSSGASSGGPYEQYF. In DNA, the CDR3 is TGTGCCAGCAGTTCCGGTGCTTCTAGCGGCGGCCCCTACGAGCAGTACTTC.

This clone was counted a few times. The chain uses TRBV7-3 and TRBJ1-2; weak D call: TRBD1 (5 bases). The CDR3 consists of 14 residues. From germline, CDR1 is SGHTA and CDR2 FQGTGA. The V end was cut by 3 bases, the J end by 2 bases, with 10 bases between. The CDR3 DNA reads as TGTGCCAGCAGCTTCGGGGCACAAAACTATGGCTACACCTTC. This codes for CASSFGAQNYGYTF. The complete variable domain, with remaining parts taken from reference TRBV7-3 and TRBJ1-2, reads GAGVSQTPSNKVTEKGKYVELRCDPISGHTALYWYRQSLGQGPEFLIYFQGTGAADDSGLPNDRFFAVRPEGSVSTLKIQRTERGDSAVYLCASSFGAQNYGYTFGSGTRLTVV.

The chain has TRBV7-8 and TRBJ2-1, with 7 bases identical to TRBD1. This CDR3 has 18 residues. The germline V gene encodes CDR1 SGHVS and CDR2 FQNEAQ. V was clipped by 3 bases and J by 0 bases; unmatched bases: 11. The CDR3 reads CASSFLKGGGYSYNEQFF. Here the CDR3 DNA reads TGTGCCAGCAGCTTCCTTAAAGGGGGCGGCTACTCCTACAATGAGCAGTTCTTC.

This chain connects TRBV7-8 to TRBJ1-2; the match to TRBD1 covers 7 bases. The CDR3 has 15 residues. V lost 5 bases, J lost 4 bases, and 10 bases stayed unmatched. Germline-derived CDR1 and CDR2 are SGHVS and FQNEAQ. The CDR3 region has the DNA TGTGCCAGCAGCCTCGACGGGGACAGAAGCTATGGCTACACCTTC. Translation: CASSLDGDRSYGYTF.

The chain combines TRBV9 with TRBJ2-3; 7 positions match TRBD1. Germline CDR1 is SGDLS and CDR2 is YYNGEE. CDR3 size: 14 residues. The V and J ends lost 4 bases and 2 bases, in that order; junction bases with no gene match: 4. CDR3 region: CASSSGQYTDTQYF. The CDR3 nucleotides are TGTGCCAGCAGCTCGGGACAGTACACAGATACGCAGTATTTT.

The CDR3 sequence: CASSLVSTQETQYF. The CDR3 DNA reads TGTGCCAGCAGCTTGGTATCAACCCAAGAGACCCAGTACTTC. The chain is built from TRBV5-4 and TRBJ2-5; D gene uncertain. CDR1 SGHNT and CDR2 YYREEE come from the germline V gene (reference sequence). The V end lost 0 bases, the J end lost 1 base, and 7 bases lay between the germline ends. The CDR3 has 14 residues.